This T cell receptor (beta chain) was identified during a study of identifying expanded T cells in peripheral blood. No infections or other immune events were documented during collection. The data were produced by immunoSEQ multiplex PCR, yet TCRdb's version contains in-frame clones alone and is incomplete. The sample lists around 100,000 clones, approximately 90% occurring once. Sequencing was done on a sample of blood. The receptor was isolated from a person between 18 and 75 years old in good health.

As DNA, the CDR3 is TGTGCCAGCAGCTCCAGGGGGCTTAAGAATGAGCAGTTCTTC. Residues: CASSSRGLKNEQFF. The V call is TRBV5-4, the J call TRBJ2-1, with TRBD1 matching over 8 bases. The germline V gene has CDR1 SGHNT and CDR2 YYREEE (reference sequence). J gave up 7 bases and V 3 bases, and 6 bases lay outside the gene matches. The CDR3 totals 14 residues.